The rows below give T cell receptor beta chains drawn from one sample of a study of cytomegalovirus exposure and HLA in healthy donors. The table came from immunoSEQ multiplex PCR; TCRdb's copy has only in-frame clones and leaves some out. The data contain approximately 100,000 clones, around 64% of them singletons. The specimen was PBMCs. Receptors originate from a man in his 60s in good health and CMV-seronegative. Each CDR3 is given with its conserved first and last residue. A D gene is named only where the DNA matches it firmly. The size field is filled for only some rows; it gives once, few, many or a size class.

D	V	size	J	CDR3	DNA
.	TRBV5-1	.	TRBJ2-1	CASSFPGSSYNEQFF	TGCGCCAGCAGCTTTCCGGGAAGCTCCTACAATGAGCAGTTCTTC
TRBD1	TRBV6-1	few	TRBJ1-5	CASSAGGLSNQPQHF	TGTGCCAGCAGTGCAGGGGGCCTCAGCAATCAGCCCCAGCATTTT
TRBD1	TRBV18	few	TRBJ2-7	CASSPGQAKTYEQYF	TGTGCCAGCTCACCGGGACAGGCTAAAACCTACGAGCAGTACTTC
.	TRBV5-1	few	TRBJ1-6	CASSGKETGRSPLHF	TGCGCCAGCAGCGGAAAGGAAACAGGGCGATCACCCCTCCACTTT
TRBD1	TRBV11-2	few	TRBJ2-5	CASSPPGQGTETQYF	TGTGCCAGCAGCCCACCGGGACAGGGGACAGAGACCCAGTACTTC
.	TRBV5-1	once	TRBJ1-1	CASSEQGYVDTEAFF	TGCGCCAGCAGTGAACAGGGCTACGTGGACACTGAAGCTTTCTTT
TRBD1	TRBV5-5	.	TRBJ2-5	CASSPTGASRETQYF	TGTGCCAGCAGCCCGACAGGGGCCAGCAGGGAGACCCAGTACTTC
.	TRBV13	.	TRBJ2-1	CASSLGSGAYNEQFF	TGTGCCAGCAGCCTGGGGAGCGGAGCCTACAATGAGCAGTTCTTC
TRBD1	TRBV29-1	few	TRBJ1-2	CSVEDRGVDSRGYTF	TGCAGCGTTGAGGACAGGGGGGTGGACTCTAGGGGCTACACCTTC
.	TRBV2	.	TRBJ2-1	CASSDLGGSYNEQFF	TGTGCCAGCAGTGATTTGGGCGGGTCCTACAATGAGCAGTTCTTC